The entry below describes one T cell receptor (beta chain). Its specificity is not known. This specimen comes from a study of shared clonotypes between healthy human individuals. Findings and limits, study-wide: Between several donors, naive CD4 clonotypes were shared at a level of around 5.1%. Compared with clonotypes that all four donors shared, non-shared clonotypes had lower generation probabilities.

The method was immunoSEQ multiplex PCR; TCRdb's version includes in-frame clones alone and lacks a portion of them. In the table there are 2 million to 3 million clones, roughly 93% of which are singletons. The sample consisted of naive CD4+ T cells from PBMCs. This sample's subset: CD45RA+ positively selected. This receptor was obtained from a man in his late teens or twenties in good health. Some clones in this sample may be carry-over from other donors' samples.

The CDR3 nucleotides are TGTGCCAGCTCACAATCCTACAATGAGCAGTTCTTC. Translated, it gives CASSQSYNEQFF. The chain combines TRBV18 with TRBJ2-1; D is uncertain. Per germline, CDR1 KGHSH and CDR2 LQKENI. V dropped 4 bases and J dropped 1 base, with 2 bases sitting between them. CDR3 length equals 12 residues.